The clone carrying this T cell receptor beta chain was counted many times. The antigen remains undetermined. This entry comes from a study of molecular identifiers for immune sequencing clone quantification. The study's findings and limits: Clonotypes topping 20 RNA copies carried over 99% of effector molecules but under 1% of naive ones.

Sorting selected naive CD8 T cells with a CD8+CD4-CCR7+CD45RA+ phenotype. TCRdb redid the calling of the PCR reads with MiXCR, one entry per CDR3 protein. Of around 480,000 distinct CDR3 sequences listed, about 25% are singletons. Germline V gives CDR1 DFQATT, CDR2 SNEGSKA (reference sequence). The CDR3 is 17 residues long. Trimming removed 3 bases from V and 3 bases from J, with 24 bases in between. Sequencing input: naive CD8+ T cells from blood, with Jurkat cell RNA spiked in. Subset of the sample: FACS-sorted CD8+CD4-CCR7+CD45RA+ naive T cells. This TCR was sampled from a human donor in good health. Some libraries in this study had Jurkat cell RNA spiked in. V gene TRBV20-1 combines with J gene TRBJ2-7, with TRBD2 as a possible D gene (6 bases). CDR3 in DNA: TGCAGTGCTAGTGTGCTGTCCTTGGCCCAGGGAGGCTACGAGCAGTACTTC. The encoded protein is CSASVLSLAQGGYEQYF.